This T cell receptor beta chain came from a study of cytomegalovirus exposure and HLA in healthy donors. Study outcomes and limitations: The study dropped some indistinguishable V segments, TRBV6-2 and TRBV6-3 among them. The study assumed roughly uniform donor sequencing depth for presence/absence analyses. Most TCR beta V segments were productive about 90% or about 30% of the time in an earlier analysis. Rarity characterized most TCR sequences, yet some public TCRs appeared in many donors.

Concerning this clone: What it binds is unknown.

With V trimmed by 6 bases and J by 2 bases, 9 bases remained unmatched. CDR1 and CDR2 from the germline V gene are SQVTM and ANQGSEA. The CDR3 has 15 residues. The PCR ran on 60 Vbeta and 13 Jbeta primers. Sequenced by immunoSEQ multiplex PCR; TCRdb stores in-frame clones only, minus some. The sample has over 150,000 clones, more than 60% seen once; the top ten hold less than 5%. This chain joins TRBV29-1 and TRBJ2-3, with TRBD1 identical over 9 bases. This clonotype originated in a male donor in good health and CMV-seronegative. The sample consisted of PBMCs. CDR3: CSVALGQGHTDTQYF. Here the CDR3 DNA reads TGCAGCGTGGCCCTGGGACAGGGTCACACAGATACGCAGTATTTT.